One and the same sample provided the 19 T cell receptor beta chains below, sequenced in a study of human T cells and chemical hapten exposure. Time point: pre-sensitization, week 0. As to treatment: therapeutic diphenylcyclopropenone sensitization with weekly scalp DPC. MiXCR was run by TCRdb on the RACE reads, yielding one entry per CDR3 protein. Of 95,000 to 150,000 distinct CDR3 sequences listed, roughly 14% are singletons. The sequenced sample was whole blood, obtained in connection with sensitization to the hapten diphenylcyclopropenone (DPC). These receptors came from a woman younger than 30 with alopecia areata. Some clones in this sample may be carry-over from other donors' samples.

V usage is TRBV10-3 and J usage is TRBJ1-2; D gene unclear. With 3 bases removed from V and 8 bases from J, the gap between germline ends came to 25 bases. The CDR3 loop spans 17 amino acids. Germline V lookup: CDR1 ENHRY, CDR2 SYGVKD. The CDR3 loop is CAISEAPSGKGSEGYTF. CDR3 bases: TGTGCCATCAGTGAAGCCCCTAGCGGGAAGGGATCGGAAGGCTACACCTTC.

This clonotype was observed many times. This chain uses TRBV20-1 with TRBJ1-5, with TRBD1 as a possible D gene (6 bases). Germline-derived CDR1 and CDR2 are DFQATT and SNEGSKA (reference sequence). This CDR3 has 12 amino acids. V was trimmed by 4 bases and J by 4 bases, leaving 8 bases between them. CDR3 loop: CSAKQGNQPQHF. In nucleotides, the CDR3 is TGCAGTGCTAAACAGGGAAATCAGCCCCAGCATTTT.

V usage is TRBV2 and J usage is TRBJ2-3; 12 bases agree with TRBD2. The germline CDR1 and CDR2 sequences are SNHLY and FYNNEI. V trimming: 6 bases; J trimming: 6 bases; junction bases outside the gene matches: 7. This CDR3 has 15 residues. DNA for the CDR3: TGTGCCAGCAGAGGACTAGCGGGGCTGGCTGATACGCAGTATTTT. Its translation is CASRGLAGLADTQYF.

This clonotype occurred many times. J is TRBJ1-6 and V is TRBV20-1, with a tentative D call TRBD1 (6 bases). The CDR3 consists of 18 residues. Germline CDR1 and CDR2: DFQATT and SNEGSKA (reference sequence). Trimming removed 0 bases at V and 1 base at J, with 16 bases between. CDR3 sequence: CSARDEDRLASYNSPLHF. In nucleotides, the CDR3 is TGCAGTGCTAGAGATGAAGACAGGCTAGCATCCTATAATTCACCCCTCCACTTT.

In this sample, this clonotype turned up a few times. The V and J genes are TRBV19 and TRBJ1-2; D call uncertain. V dropped 6 bases and J dropped 6 bases, with 26 bases sitting between them. Germline assignment: CDR1 LNHDA and CDR2 SQIVND (reference sequence). The CDR3 covers 17 residues. CDR3 sequence reads: CASSSPFWGPLPHGYTF. In DNA form, the CDR3 reads TGTGCCAGTAGCTCACCCTTTTGGGGTCCCCTACCTCATGGCTACACCTTC.

In DNA form, the CDR3 reads TGTGCCAGCAGTGAAAGAGCGGCGCAGTTCTTC. It codes for CASSERAAQFF. V is TRBV2 and J is TRBJ2-1, with TRBD2 as a possible D gene (5 bases). V gave up 2 bases and J gave up 12 bases, with 8 bases separating them. The CDR3 spans 11 residues. CDR1 and CDR2 from the germline V gene are SNHLY and FYNNEI. The full variable domain, in which reference TRBV2 and TRBJ2-1 provide the parts outside the CDR3, is EPEVTQTPSHQVTQMGQEVILRCVPISNHLYFYWYRQILGQKVEFLVSFYNNEISEKSEIFDDQFSVERPDGSNFTLKIRSTKLEDSAMYFCASSERAAQFFGPGTRLTVL.

This chain uses TRBV12-3 or TRBV12-4 with TRBJ2-1, with TRBD2 identical over 8 bases. V lost 5 bases and J lost 7; bases outside the gene matches: 13. The CDR3 has 16 residues. The CDR3 nucleotides read TGTGCCAGCAGTCCGGCCACCGGGACTAGGACGAATGAGCAGTTCTTC. The encoded protein is CASSPATGTRTNEQFF.

This clonotype was counted between two and nine times. The chain combines TRBV4-3 with TRBJ1-4, with D possibly being TRBD1 (5 bases). Trimming took 4 bases from V and 6 from J, leaving 12 bases between them. Germline V gene sequence: CDR1 LGHNA, CDR2 YSLEER. This CDR3 has 14 amino acids. CDR3 amino acids: CASSRDSTHEKLFF. The CDR3 DNA is TGCGCCAGCAGCCGGGACTCAACCCATGAAAAACTGTTTTTT.

The rearrangement uses TRBV4-2 and TRBJ2-4; D is unclear. The CDR3 loop spans 14 amino acids. Germline V gives CDR1 LGHNA, CDR2 YNFKEQ. The V end was cut by 1 base, the J end by 9 bases, with 13 bases between. This chain's CDR3 is CASSQGSSVAIQYF. The CDR3 DNA is TGTGCCAGCAGCCAAGGGTCCTCTGTCGCCATTCAGTACTTC.

V and J are TRBV4-2 and TRBJ1-1; D might be TRBD1 (5 bases). The CDR3 length is 13 residues. Germline V gene lookup returns CDR1 LGHNA and CDR2 YNFKEQ. Trimming removed 1 base at V and 11 bases at J, with 14 bases between. CDR3 sequence reads: CASSQGGPVRAFF. The CDR3 DNA sequence: TGTGCCAGCAGCCAAGGGGGCCCTGTTCGGGCTTTCTTT.

The chain is built from TRBV7-9 and TRBJ2-5, with 9 bases lining up with TRBD2. The CDR3 has 18 residues. The V gene end was trimmed by 5 bases and the J gene end by 2 bases; junction bases not matched to a gene: 15. Germline V gene sequence: CDR1 SEHNR, CDR2 FQNEAQ (reference sequence). Here the CDR3 reads CASSPLWLAGNTQETQYF. CDR3 nucleotide sequence: TGTGCCAGCAGCCCTCTATGGCTAGCGGGGAATACTCAAGAGACCCAGTACTTC.

This clonotype was seen more than once but under ten times. This chain connects TRBV20-1 to TRBJ2-2; D is unresolved. Trimming removed 0 bases at V and 6 bases at J, with 11 bases between. CDR1 is DFQATT and CDR2 is SNEGSKA in the germline V gene (reference sequence). The length of the CDR3 is 14 residues. For the CDR3, the DNA is TGCAGTGCTAGAGACGGTCAGGATTCCGGGGAGCTGTTTTTT. It is translated as CSARDGQDSGELFF.

V is TRBV6-1 and J is TRBJ2-5; no clear D gene. Trimming pared 4 bases from V and 4 bases from J, leaving 10 bases between. Looked up from germline, CDR1 is MNHNS and CDR2 is SASEGT. The CDR3 is 13 residues long. The CDR3 DNA sequence: TGTGCCAGCAGTGTCAGGCGGATAGAGACCCAGTACTTC. Translated, it gives CASSVRRIETQYF.

This clonotype was seen at least ten times. The V and J genes are TRBV6-2 or TRBV6-3 and TRBJ2-5, with TRBD2 as a possible D gene (7 bases). The V end was cut by 4 bases, the J end by 5 bases, with 14 bases between. CDR3 length: 14 amino acids. In germline, CDR1 is MNHEY, CDR2 SVGEGT. CDR3 coding DNA: TGTGCCAGCAGTTTGGGGGGGCTCCGGGAGACCCAGTACTTC. Translated: CASSLGGLRETQYF.

This clonotype was counted only a few times. The chain joins TRBV6-5 to TRBJ1-2; no definite D call. The CDR3 is made up of 14 amino acids. The germline gives CDR1 MNHEY, CDR2 SVGAGI. V shed 6 bases and J shed 4 bases, with 15 bases lying between them. The CDR3 loop is CASSLIRGRYGYTF. CDR3 coding DNA: TGTGCCAGCAGCCTTATTAGAGGCCGCTATGGCTACACCTTC.

This clonotype was picked up many times. This chain joins TRBV12-3 or TRBV12-4 and TRBJ1-1, with unresolved D. The ends were cut back, 6 bases at V and 0 bases at J, with 11 bases in the middle. CDR3 length: 14 residues. The CDR3 region is CASSPDTMNTEAFF. The CDR3 bases are TGTGCCAGCAGCCCCGACACCATGAACACTGAAGCTTTCTTT.

This chain connects TRBV7-2 to TRBJ1-1; D gene unclear. Trimming pared 1 base from V and 4 bases from J, leaving 13 bases between. CDR3 size: 15 residues. Germline V lookup: CDR1 SGHTA, CDR2 FQGNSA. This CDR3 is CASSLGPLRTTEAFF. The CDR3 DNA reads as TGTGCCAGCAGCTTAGGGCCTTTGAGAACCACTGAAGCTTTCTTT.

This clonotype was seen a handful of times. The chain links TRBV5-5 to TRBJ2-3; unclear D gene. V was pared by 2 bases and J by 4 bases, with 11 bases between. The germline V gene has CDR1 SGHKS and CDR2 YYEKEE (reference sequence). This CDR3 is 14 amino acids long. In DNA, the CDR3 is TGTGCCAGCAGCTTTTCGGTCGGTTCAGATACGCAGTATTTT. This encodes CASSFSVGSDTQYF.

In this sample, this clonotype turned up a few times. V is TRBV18 and J is TRBJ2-1; 9 nucleotides agree with TRBD1. The germline V gene encodes CDR1 KGHSH and CDR2 LQKENI. V lost 2 bases and J lost 7; bases outside the gene matches: 3. The CDR3 is made up of 14 amino acids. The CDR3 spells CASSPVTGGNEQFF. DNA of the CDR3: TGTGCCAGCTCACCAGTGACAGGGGGAAATGAGCAGTTCTTC.